The entry that follows covers one T cell receptor (beta chain) sequence. The antigen remains undetermined. This sample is part of a study of cytomegalovirus exposure and HLA in healthy donors. Study at large: HLA-typed donors were the source of 82 million or so unique TCRs, which an early data release held.

Study findings and constraints: Later on, a genetic analysis was performed. It linked a missense variant in DCLRE1C with V- and J-gene trimming of TCR beta. CMV serostatus was the sole immune exposure data available. The study dropped some indistinguishable V segments, TRBV6-2 and TRBV6-3 among them.

PCR involved 60 Vbeta and 13 Jbeta primers. The method was immunoSEQ multiplex PCR; TCRdb's version includes in-frame clones alone and lacks a portion of them. The sample includes about 220,000 clones, around 75% seen only once; the top ten take 1.8%. Germline lookup yields CDR1 SGHDT and CDR2 YYEEEE. This CDR3 region has 14 residues. V was pared by 3 bases and J by 3 bases, with 12 bases between. The V and J genes are TRBV5-6 and TRBJ2-5, with D maybe TRBD2 (6 bases). The specimen sequenced was PBMCs. This receptor was taken from a woman in her twenties or thirties in good health and CMV-seronegative. The CDR3 loop reads CASSYPGLEETQYF. In nucleotides, the CDR3 is TGTGCCAGCAGCTATCCGGGACTCGAAGAGACCCAGTACTTC.